This is a list of T cell receptor beta chains from one sample in a study of T cells in Graves' hyperthyroidism and ophthalmopathy. One entry per CDR3 protein, called by TCRdb with MiXCR from the multiplex PCR reads. Of about 700,000 distinct CDR3 sequences listed, less than 15% were seen once; the top ten hold roughly 10%. The sequencing input was blood. These receptors were collected from a young woman with Graves' hyperthyroidism. Both conserved end residues are trimmed from each CDR3. A D gene is named only where the DNA matches it firmly. The listing skips clone size in some rows; elsewhere it reads once, few, many or a size class.

v_gene	j_gene	abundance	d_gene	CDR3aa
TRBV20-1	TRBJ2-1	-	TRBD2	SAGTSSSSYNEQF
TRBV28	TRBJ2-5	-	TRBD2	ASSSVGAGGRETQY
TRBV13	TRBJ2-2	-	TRBD2	ASSPASGIDGELF
TRBV30	TRBJ1-6	many	-	AWSVWAGSSPLH
TRBV12-3/TRBV12-4	TRBJ1-5	many	-	ASSPRRVKGAVYSNQPQH
TRBV3-1	TRBJ2-5	few	-	ASSQDEGETQY
TRBV9	TRBJ1-3	-	-	ASSLQSGNTIY
TRBV12-3/TRBV12-4	TRBJ1-1	-	TRBD1	ASRRIQGGEAF
TRBV2	TRBJ1-1	few	TRBD1	ASSRDRGLDTEAF
TRBV20-1	TRBJ1-4	many	-	SASIGTSEKLF
TRBV28	TRBJ2-3	many	-	ASSLGRRRTDTQY
TRBV28	TRBJ2-1	many	TRBD2	ASTSGSVNEQF
TRBV6-1	TRBJ2-7	-	-	ASSTSREFSYEQY
TRBV29-1	TRBJ2-7	few	-	SVEVRYEQY
TRBV27	TRBJ2-5	many	TRBD2	ASSSGLAGETQY
TRBV20-1	TRBJ1-5	many	-	SALPAGSRQPQH
TRBV15	TRBJ2-1	few	TRBD2	ATTLTSGSFYEQF
TRBV5-1	TRBJ2-2	many	TRBD1	ASSPRGQGTGELF
TRBV6-6	TRBJ2-2	many	-	ASSYSGGGGAGELF
TRBV20-1	TRBJ1-1	many	-	SLSIRGTEAF
TRBV6-1	TRBJ2-7	few	-	ASSTRWASGEQY
TRBV24-1	TRBJ2-5	-	TRBD2	ATSGRGAQETQY
TRBV13	TRBJ2-7	many	TRBD2	ASSSKTSPPYEQY
TRBV30	TRBJ2-7	many	-	AWSALGGGEQY